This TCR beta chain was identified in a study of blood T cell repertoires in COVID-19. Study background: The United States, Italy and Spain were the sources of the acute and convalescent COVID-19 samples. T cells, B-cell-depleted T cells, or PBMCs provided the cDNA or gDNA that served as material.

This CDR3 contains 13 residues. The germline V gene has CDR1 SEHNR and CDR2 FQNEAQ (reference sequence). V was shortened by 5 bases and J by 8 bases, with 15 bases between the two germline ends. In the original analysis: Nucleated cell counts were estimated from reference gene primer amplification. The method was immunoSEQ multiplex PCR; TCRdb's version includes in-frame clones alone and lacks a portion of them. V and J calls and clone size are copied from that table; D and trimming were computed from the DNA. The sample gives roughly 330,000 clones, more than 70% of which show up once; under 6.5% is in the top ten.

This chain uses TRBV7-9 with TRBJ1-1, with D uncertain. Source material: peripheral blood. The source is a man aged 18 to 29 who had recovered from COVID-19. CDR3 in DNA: TGTGCCAGCAGCCCCGTCCTGCCCGGGGAAGCTTTCTTT. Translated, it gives CASSPVLPGEAFF.